Each of the 24 T cell receptor beta chains below was sequenced from the same sample in a study of cytomegalovirus exposure and HLA in healthy donors listed by TCRdb under 2017. Receptor amplification or capture employed the immunoSEQ multiplex PCR assay. The multiplex PCR relied on a mix of 60 forward primers for TCR Vbeta segments and 13 reverse primers for TCR Jbeta segments. As stored in TCRdb, this immuneACCESS dataset retains in-frame rearrangements with V and J assigned. A fraction of the clones does not appear; measured against another copy, unresolved V genes explain less than half of the discrepancy, and the remainder lacks a known reason. This sample holds 100,000 to 120,000 clones; around 75% were observed only once. The ten largest clones capture around 2.1% of the sample. Sequenced material: PBMCs. Receptors originate from a man aged 25-40 years in good health and CMV-seronegative.

This clone was observed a few times. The V call is TRBV4-1, the J call TRBJ2-7, with 10 bases aligning to TRBD2. Germline CDR1 is MGHRA and CDR2 is YSYEKL. V lost 2 bases to trimming and J lost 3 bases; unmatched junction nucleotides: 10. The CDR3 is 17 residues long. The CDR3 nucleotides are TGCGCCAGCAGCCAACCGGGACTAGCGAGACCTCTCTACGAGCAGTACTTC. Translated: CASSQPGLARPLYEQYF.

Comments on this clone: The germline gene is not matched at one end of the junction; a read error may be the cause. This CDR3 is also generated by other DNA sequences in the sample. The rearrangement uses TRBV10-3 and TRBJ2-3, with D perhaps matching TRBD1 (5 bases). The CDR3 length is 15 residues. Per the germline V gene, CDR1 is ENHRY and CDR2 is SYGVKD. CDR3 DNA sequence: TGTGCCACCAAGGGGCACAGTATAAGCACAGATACGCAGTATTTC. Amino acid sequence: CATKGHSISTDTQYF.

This chain links TRBV28 with TRBJ1-2; possible D gene TRBD1, 6 bases. V was clipped by 5 bases and J by 4 bases, with 14 bases between them. Germline V gene lookup returns CDR1 MDHEN and CDR2 SYDVKM. This CDR3 spans 14 amino acids. The CDR3 bases are TGTGCCAGCAGTCCTGATTTGGGGGCCTATGGCTACACCTTC. As protein: CASSPDLGAYGYTF.

The rearrangement uses TRBV2 and TRBJ1-5; D gene uncertain. The CDR3 is 15 amino acids. Germline CDR1 and CDR2: SNHLY and FYNNEI. V lost 1 base, J lost 5 bases, and 12 bases lay in between. The chain's CDR3 is CASSEESRHYQPQHF. CDR3 nucleotides: TGTGCCAGCAGTGAAGAGTCTCGACATTATCAGCCCCAGCATTTT. Using reference TRBV2 and TRBJ1-5 for the parts outside the CDR3, the full variable domain is EPEVTQTPSHQVTQMGQEVILRCVPISNHLYFYWYRQILGQKVEFLVSFYNNEISEKSEIFDDQFSVERPDGSNFTLKIRSTKLEDSAMYFCASSEESRHYQPQHFGDGTRLSIL.

The chain carries TRBV19 and TRBJ1-5, with 7 bases that match TRBD1. V lost 6 bases to trimming and J lost 6 bases; unmatched junction nucleotides: 5. Germline lookup yields CDR1 LNHDA and CDR2 SQIVND (reference sequence). This CDR3 comprises 13 residues. CDR3 sequence (DNA): TGTGCCAGTAGCACTACAGGGGCTCAGCCCCAGCATTTT. This encodes CASSTTGAQPQHF.

This chain connects TRBV19 to TRBJ2-7, with 9 bases that match TRBD1. Germline CDR1 LNHDA, CDR2 SQIVND (reference sequence). The CDR3 covers 14 residues. J was trimmed by 2 bases and V by 5 bases; bases with no gene match: 4. The CDR3 region has the DNA TGTGCCAGTAGTCACCGACAGGGGGCCTACGAGCAGTACTTC. This gives the protein CASSHRQGAYEQYF.

V is TRBV5-6 and J is TRBJ1-3; D is undetermined. There are 15 residues in the CDR3. V gave up 0 bases and J gave up 0 bases, with 7 bases separating them. The V gene's germline CDR1 is SGHDT and CDR2 YYEEEE. The CDR3 region is CASSLGRVSGNTIYF. Here the CDR3 DNA reads TGTGCCAGCAGCTTGGGAAGAGTCTCTGGAAACACCATATATTTT.

The chain uses TRBV4-1 and TRBJ2-7; TRBD1 aligns across 10 bases. CDR1 MGHRA and CDR2 YSYEKL come from the germline V gene. The junction had 12 bases not matched to a gene; V was cut back by 3 bases and J by 4 bases. The CDR3 is made up of 17 amino acids. The CDR3 DNA reads as TGCGCCAGCAGCCATCCATCCCGACAGGGGGCGTTGTACGAGCAGTACTTC. This translates into CASSHPSRQGALYEQYF.

The genes are TRBV7-2 and TRBJ2-1; the match to TRBD2 covers 7 bases. The ends lost 5 bases at V and 7 bases at J; junction bases unmatched: 11. Looked up from germline, CDR1 is SGHTA and CDR2 is FQGNSA. The CDR3 sequence is 15 residues long. For the CDR3, the DNA is TGTGCCAGCAGCAACGGTCGGGACTACCAGAATGAGCAGTTCTTC. The encoded protein is CASSNGRDYQNEQFF.

The chain employs TRBV7-9 and TRBJ1-1, with unresolved D. Trimming pared 3 bases from V and 1 base from J, leaving 6 bases between. Germline CDR1 SEHNR, CDR2 FQNEAQ (reference sequence). The CDR3 is 13 residues long. The CDR3 region has the DNA TGTGCCAGCAGCTTTACAGAGAACACTGAAGCTTTCTTT. Translated, it gives CASSFTENTEAFF.

The rearrangement links TRBV19 to TRBJ2-1; a possible D gene is TRBD2 (5 bases). V lost 10 bases and J 4 bases, leaving 14 bases between the germline ends. The V gene's germline CDR1 is LNHDA and CDR2 SQIVND (reference sequence). The CDR3 length is 13 residues. CDR3 in amino acids: CATLGERYNEQFF. The CDR3 coding sequence is TGTGCCACTCTGGGAGAGAGATACAATGAGCAGTTCTTC.

The chain joins TRBV30 to TRBJ2-7; maybe TRBD1 (6 bases). Trimming shortened V by 3 bases and J by 0 bases, and 12 bases separated the two germline ends. The germline V gene encodes CDR1 GTSNPN and CDR2 SVGIG (reference sequence). This CDR3 is built from 14 residues. The CDR3 nucleotides are TGTGCCTGGAGAACCGGGACACTCTCCTACGAGCAGTACTTC. This codes for CAWRTGTLSYEQYF.

This clone was found once. The chain couples TRBV28 to TRBJ2-3; TRBD2 matches 14 bases. The length of the CDR3 is 16 residues. V shed 8 bases, J shed 3 bases, and the junction held 7 bases outside the gene matches. CDR1 MDHEN and CDR2 SYDVKM come from the germline V gene. The CDR3: CASRTGTSGRTDTQYF. The CDR3 bases are TGTGCCAGCCGGACCGGGACTAGCGGGAGAACAGATACGCAGTATTTT.

Concerning this clone: The conserved phenylalanine or tryptophan is not found at the CDR3 terminus, so this likely reflects a read error. CDR3 residues: CASSQDTIPSGGYTDTQYS. CDR3 coding DNA: TGCGCCAGCAGCCAAGACACTATACCTAGCGGGGGTTACACAGATACGCAGTATTCT. The chain uses TRBV4-3 and TRBJ2-3; 10 positions match TRBD2. J gave up 2 bases and V 0 bases, and 11 bases lay outside the gene matches. Germline assignment: CDR1 LGHNA and CDR2 YSLEER. This CDR3 has 19 residues.

The genes are TRBV21-1 and TRBJ2-7; the table's TRBD1 call for D was not verified on the DNA. TRBV21-1 represents a pseudogene. The CDR3 totals 16 residues. CDR3 sequence: CASSKALRGGLHEQYF. CDR3 nucleotide sequence: TGTGCCAGCAGCAAAGCGCTCAGGGGCGGGCTCCACGAGCAGTACTTC.

V is TRBV5-8 and J is TRBJ2-5; 11 nucleotides align to TRBD2. V lost 4 bases to trimming and J lost 5 bases; unmatched junction nucleotides: 13. Germline assignment: CDR1 SGHTS and CDR2 YDEGEE. The CDR3 is 17 residues long. The CDR3 DNA reads TGTGCCAGCAGCCTACAACGATTAGCGGGAGGGCCGGAGACCCAGTACTTC. This codes for CASSLQRLAGGPETQYF.

This clone was counted only a few times. V and J are TRBV29-1 and TRBJ1-3; D remains ambiguous. V was pared by 6 bases and J by 7 bases, with 10 bases between. The CDR3 is 11 residues long. Germline CDR1 SQVTM, CDR2 ANQGSEA. CDR3 DNA sequence: TGCAGCGTCCCAATCGGGAACACCATATATTTT. It yields the protein CSVPIGNTIYF.

The gene calls are TRBV5-6 and TRBJ2-5, with a weak D call TRBD2 (5 bases). V dropped 1 base and J dropped 5 bases, with 9 bases sitting between them. The CDR3 loop spans 13 amino acids. Germline V gene lookup returns CDR1 SGHDT and CDR2 YYEEEE. The CDR3 loop reads CASSLLGGETQYF. CDR3 bases: TGTGCCAGCAGCTTGTTGGGCGGGGAGACCCAGTACTTC.

This chain joins TRBV11-2 and TRBJ2-7; possibly TRBD1 for D (7 bases). The length of the CDR3 is 14 residues. Germline CDR1 and CDR2: SGHAT and FQNNGV. V lost 1 base and J 4 bases, leaving 11 bases between the germline ends. The CDR3 protein is CASSLGQGGYEQYF. The CDR3 DNA sequence: TGTGCCAGCAGCTTAGGGCAGGGGGGTTACGAGCAGTACTTC.

The rearrangement joins TRBV6-5 to TRBJ1-5, with D possibly matching TRBD1 (5 bases). The CDR3 is made up of 14 amino acids. Per germline, CDR1 MNHEY and CDR2 SVGAGI. The V end was cut by 6 bases, the J end by 4 bases, with 13 bases between. In DNA, the CDR3 is TGTGCCAGCAGGAAGGGGCAGATTAATCAGCCCCAGCATTTT. It translates to CASRKGQINQPQHF.

This rearrangement joins TRBV5-1 to TRBJ1-3, with 9 bases matching TRBD1. This CDR3 contains 15 residues. Unmatched junction bases numbered 9, after V lost 5 bases and J lost 6 bases. CDR1 is SGHRS, CDR2 YFSETQ, per germline. CDR3 loop: CASSLPGQGTNTIYF. The DNA for the CDR3 is TGCGCCAGCAGTCTTCCGGGACAGGGAACAAACACCATATATTTT. The variable domain in full, completed from reference TRBV5-1 and TRBJ1-3, reads KAGVTQTPRYLIKTRGQQVTLSCSPISGHRSVSWYQQTPGQGLQFLFEYFSETQRNKGNFPGRFSGRQFSNSRSEMNVSTLELGDSALYLCASSLPGQGTNTIYFGEGSWLTVV.

This clone was detected a few times. The J gene is TRBJ2-1, the V gene TRBV6-1, with TRBD2 as a possible D gene (5 bases). The V end was cut by 2 bases, the J end by 3 bases, with 11 bases between. Germline CDR1 reads MNHNS; CDR2 reads SASEGT. The CDR3 is 15 amino acids. DNA of the CDR3: TGTGCCAGCAGTGAATGGGAGCAGAGCTACAATGAGCAGTTCTTC. Its translation is CASSEWEQSYNEQFF.

The chain recombines TRBV7-2 with TRBJ2-5; 9 bases are shared with TRBD1. The trim removed 5 bases at V and 4 bases at J, leaving 11 bases unmatched. This CDR3 is built from 16 residues. CDR1 and CDR2 (germline): SGHTA, FQGNSA. DNA for the CDR3: TGTGCCAGCAGCCGAAAACAGGGGGCGAATGGAGAGACCCAGTACTTC. It yields the protein CASSRKQGANGETQYF.

This chain connects TRBV5-1 to TRBJ1-2; 9 bases are shared with TRBD1. The germline gives CDR1 SGHRS, CDR2 YFSETQ. CDR3 length: 14 residues. After removal of 2 bases from V and 8 bases from J, the junction contained 7 bases not matched to a gene. The CDR3 DNA reads TGCGCCAGCAGCTTTACAGGGGGCGAAGACGGCTACACCTTC. The encoded protein is CASSFTGGEDGYTF.